The table lists the clone carrying this T cell receptor (beta chain) with many counts. This sample is part of a study of T cells in Graves' hyperthyroidism and ophthalmopathy. In germline, CDR1 is SGHKS, CDR2 YYEKEE (reference sequence). The CDR3 length is 13 residues. J gave up 7 bases and V 1 base, and 3 bases lay outside the gene matches. Amplified TCR beta CDR3 regions derived from RNA transcripts. TCR CDR3 underwent first-round RT-PCR with the HTBI primer set. A single record per CDR3 protein comes from TCRdb applying MiXCR to the multiplex PCR reads. The sample records some 570,000 distinct CDR3 sequences, more than 15% being singletons.

The rearrangement uses TRBV5-5 and TRBJ1-2; 8 bases map to TRBD1. The TCR comes from a woman aged 18 to 35 with Graves' ophthalmopathy. Sequenced input: blood. The CDR3 region is CASSLSTGGGYTF. CDR3 in DNA: TGTGCCAGCAGCTTGAGTACAGGGGGTGGCTACACCTTC.